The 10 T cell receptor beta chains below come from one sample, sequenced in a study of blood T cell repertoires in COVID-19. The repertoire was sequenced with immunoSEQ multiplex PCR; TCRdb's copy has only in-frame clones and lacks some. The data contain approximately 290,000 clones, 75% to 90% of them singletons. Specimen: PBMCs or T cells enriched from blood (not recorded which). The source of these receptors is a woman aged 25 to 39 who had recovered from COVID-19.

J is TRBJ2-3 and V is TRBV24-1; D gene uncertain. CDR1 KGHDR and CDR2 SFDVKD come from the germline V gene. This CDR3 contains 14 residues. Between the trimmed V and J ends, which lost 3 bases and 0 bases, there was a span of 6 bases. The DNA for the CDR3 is TGTGCCACCAGTGATACCCTAAGCACAGATACGCAGTATTTT. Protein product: CATSDTLSTDTQYF.

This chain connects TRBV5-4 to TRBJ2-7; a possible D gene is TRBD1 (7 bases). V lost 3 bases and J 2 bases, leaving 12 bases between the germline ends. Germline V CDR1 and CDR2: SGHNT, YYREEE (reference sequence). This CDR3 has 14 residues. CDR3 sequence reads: CASSWGDRPYEQYF. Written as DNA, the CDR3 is TGTGCCAGCAGCTGGGGGGACAGACCCTACGAGCAGTACTTC. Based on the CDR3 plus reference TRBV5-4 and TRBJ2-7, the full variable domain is ETGVTQSPTHLIKTRGQQVTLRCSSQSGHNTVSWYQQALGQGPQFIFQYYREEENGRGNFPPRFSGLQFPNYSSELNVNALELDDSALYLCASSWGDRPYEQYFGPGTRLTVT.

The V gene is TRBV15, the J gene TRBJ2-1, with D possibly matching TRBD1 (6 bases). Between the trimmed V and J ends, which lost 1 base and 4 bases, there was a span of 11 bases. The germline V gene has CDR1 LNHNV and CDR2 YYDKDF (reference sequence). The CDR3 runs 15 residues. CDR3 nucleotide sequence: TGTGCCACCAGCAGAGCGCAGGGGCCATACAATGAGCAGTTCTTC. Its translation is CATSRAQGPYNEQFF.

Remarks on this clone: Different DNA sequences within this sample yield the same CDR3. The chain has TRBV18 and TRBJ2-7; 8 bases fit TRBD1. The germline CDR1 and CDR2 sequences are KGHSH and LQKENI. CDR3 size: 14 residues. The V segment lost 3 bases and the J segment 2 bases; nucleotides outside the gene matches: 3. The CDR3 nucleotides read TGTGCCAGCTCACCTCGGACAGGGACCTACGAGCAGTACTTC. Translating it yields CASSPRTGTYEQYF.

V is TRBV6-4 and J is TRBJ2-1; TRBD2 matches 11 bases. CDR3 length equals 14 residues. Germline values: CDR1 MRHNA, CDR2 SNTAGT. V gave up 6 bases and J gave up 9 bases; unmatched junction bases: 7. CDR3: CASSVTSGVGEQFF. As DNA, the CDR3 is TGTGCCAGCAGCGTGACTAGCGGGGTCGGTGAGCAGTTCTTC.

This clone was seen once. The CDR3 nucleotides are TGTGCCAGTAGTACCCGGGACTGGAAAGAGACCCAGTACTTC. It specifies CASSTRDWKETQYF. This sequence joins TRBV19 and TRBJ2-5; D may be TRBD2 (6 bases). Germline-derived CDR1 and CDR2 are LNHDA and SQIVND (reference sequence). Between the trimmed V and J ends, which lost 4 bases and 3 bases, there was a span of 12 bases. The CDR3 loop spans 14 amino acids.

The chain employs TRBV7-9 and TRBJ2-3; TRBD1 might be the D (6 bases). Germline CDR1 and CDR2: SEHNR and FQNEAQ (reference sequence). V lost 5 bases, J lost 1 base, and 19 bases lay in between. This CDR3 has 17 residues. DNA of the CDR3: TGTGCCAGCAGCCCCCGGAGTAGGGCAGGGGGCACAGATACGCAGTATTTT. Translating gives CASSPRSRAGGTDTQYF.

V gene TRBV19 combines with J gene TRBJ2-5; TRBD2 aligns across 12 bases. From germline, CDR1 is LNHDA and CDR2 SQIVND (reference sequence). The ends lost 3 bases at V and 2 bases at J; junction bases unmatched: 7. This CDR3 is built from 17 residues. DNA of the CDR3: TGTGCCAGTAGTATCTCGCTAGCGGGAGGGGGGCAAGAGACCCAGTACTTC. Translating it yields CASSISLAGGGQETQYF.

The CDR3 DNA follows: TGCGCCAGCAGCCAAACGCTCAATACCGGACAGGGCCACACCGGGGAGCTGTTTTTT. Translation: CASSQTLNTGQGHTGELFF. V usage is TRBV4-1 and J usage is TRBJ2-2; TRBD1 aligns across 8 bases. Germline CDR1 MGHRA, CDR2 YSYEKL. The CDR3 covers 19 residues. J was trimmed by 3 bases and V by 2 bases; bases with no gene match: 14.

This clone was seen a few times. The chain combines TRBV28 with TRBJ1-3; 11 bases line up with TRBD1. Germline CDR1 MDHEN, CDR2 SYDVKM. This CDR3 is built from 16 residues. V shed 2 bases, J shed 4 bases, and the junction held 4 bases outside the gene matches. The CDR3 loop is CASSLPDRGQGNTIYF. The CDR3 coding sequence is TGTGCCAGCAGTTTACCGGACAGGGGGCAGGGAAACACCATATATTTT.